The 6 T cell receptor beta chains reported below all come from one sample, sequenced in a study of blood T cell repertoires in COVID-19 (dated by TCRdb to about 2020). Library prep was done by the immunoSEQ multiplex PCR assay. TCRdb provides this immuneACCESS table in a form limited to in-frame rearrangements. Some clones are lacking; in checked studies, under half of them reflect an unresolved V gene, and why the rest are absent is not known. Recorded for this sample are 100,000 or so clones; 65% to 80% of them occurred a single time. In total, the top ten clones hold more than 20% of the sample. The sequenced sample consisted of peripheral blood. The source is a man in his sixties or seventies with active or convalescent COVID-19.

V gene TRBV25-1 combines with J gene TRBJ2-5; D gene unclear. Trimming cost V 3 bases and J 8 bases, with 7 bases left between them. Germline V gives CDR1 MGHDK, CDR2 SYGVNS. This CDR3 has 11 amino acids. The CDR3 loop is CASSESGTQYF. CDR3 nucleotides: TGTGCCAGCAGTGAGTCCGGTACCCAGTACTTC.

J is TRBJ2-2 and V is TRBV9; D ambiguous. Trimming took off 0 bases at V and 4 bases at J, with 10 bases between the two ends. The germline CDR1 and CDR2 sequences are SGDLS and YYNGEE. This CDR3 region has 15 residues. The CDR3 is CASSVATGSTGELFF. For the CDR3, the DNA is TGTGCCAGCAGCGTAGCTACGGGTAGCACCGGGGAGCTGTTTTTT. The full variable domain, its missing parts supplied by reference TRBV9 and TRBJ2-2, is DSGVTQTPKHLITATGQRVTLRCSPRSGDLSVYWYQQSLDQGLQFLIQYYNGEERAKGNILERFSAQQFPDLHSELNLSSLELGDSALYFCASSVATGSTGELFFGEGSRLTVL.

The V call is TRBV4-1, the J call TRBJ1-5; D is ambiguous. Trimming took off 1 base at V and 4 bases at J, with 11 bases between the two ends. Germline CDR1 reads MGHRA; CDR2 reads YSYEKL. The CDR3 runs 15 residues. CDR3 amino acids: CASSQVIAANQPQHF. CDR3 DNA sequence: TGCGCCAGCAGCCAAGTGATAGCCGCAAATCAGCCCCAGCATTTT.

The rearrangement uses TRBV28 and TRBJ1-5; 9 nucleotides agree with TRBD1. Per germline, CDR1 MDHEN and CDR2 SYDVKM. This CDR3 is built from 17 residues. The junction had 17 bases not matched to a gene; V was cut back by 6 bases and J by 8 bases. CDR3 region: CASSIRGQGRREKPQHF. The CDR3 coding sequence is TGTGCCAGCAGCATCCGGGGACAGGGAAGGAGGGAGAAGCCCCAGCATTTT.

J is TRBJ1-1 and V is TRBV5-1; D is possibly TRBD1 (6 bases). CDR3 length: 14 amino acids. Germline V gives CDR1 SGHRS, CDR2 YFSETQ. The V and J ends lost 5 bases and 3 bases respectively, with 14 bases between them. The CDR3 DNA reads as TGCGCCAGCAGGGTAGGGGGATTGGACACTGAAGCTTTCTTT. It is translated as CASRVGGLDTEAFF.

V usage is TRBV3-1 (or the pseudogene TRBV3-2) and J usage is TRBJ2-5; weak D call: TRBD2 (6 bases). V was pared by 4 bases and J by 4 bases, with 16 bases between. Germline values: CDR1 LGHDT, CDR2 YNNKEL (reference sequence). This CDR3 region has 15 residues. CDR3 sequence (DNA): TGTGCCAGCAGCCGGAGGGGTCCGACGGGAGAGACCCAGTACTTC. Translated: CASSRRGPTGETQYF.